Here is one TCR beta chain with its context. Its matching antigen is unknown. Baseline was the first blood sampling point, followed by cycle 4 day 1 and cycle 7 day 1. Between the trimmed V and J ends, which lost 5 bases and 0 bases, there was a span of 13 bases. The germline V gene has CDR1 SGHNT and CDR2 YENEEA. The CDR3 totals 15 residues. The data derive from a study of OX40 agonist ivuxolimab in advanced cancers. Overall study: Patients received ivuxolimab, an intravenous treatment, every 2 weeks at 0.01 to 10 mg/kg. Averaging about 60 years in age, with a range of 23 to 79, the cohort was around 83% male. Regarding the study as a whole: Partly responding patients at 0.1-3.0 mg/kg showed some of the smallest clonal expansion.

TCRdb's table, derived via immunoSEQ multiplex PCR, lists solely in-frame clones and lacks some. The profile shows roughly 72,000 clones, 65% to 85% of them singletons. The chain is built from TRBV11-3 and TRBJ1-1; perhaps TRBD1 as D (5 bases). Sequenced here: CD4+ or CD8+ T cells sorted from blood, sampled in a trial of the OX40 agonist ivuxolimab. This sequence originates from an adult with an advanced solid tumor such as melanoma, head and neck, liver or kidney cancer. CDR3 nucleotides: TGTGCCAGCAGCGACAGCCCAGATATGAACACTGAAGCTTTCTTT. Its protein product is CASSDSPDMNTEAFF.